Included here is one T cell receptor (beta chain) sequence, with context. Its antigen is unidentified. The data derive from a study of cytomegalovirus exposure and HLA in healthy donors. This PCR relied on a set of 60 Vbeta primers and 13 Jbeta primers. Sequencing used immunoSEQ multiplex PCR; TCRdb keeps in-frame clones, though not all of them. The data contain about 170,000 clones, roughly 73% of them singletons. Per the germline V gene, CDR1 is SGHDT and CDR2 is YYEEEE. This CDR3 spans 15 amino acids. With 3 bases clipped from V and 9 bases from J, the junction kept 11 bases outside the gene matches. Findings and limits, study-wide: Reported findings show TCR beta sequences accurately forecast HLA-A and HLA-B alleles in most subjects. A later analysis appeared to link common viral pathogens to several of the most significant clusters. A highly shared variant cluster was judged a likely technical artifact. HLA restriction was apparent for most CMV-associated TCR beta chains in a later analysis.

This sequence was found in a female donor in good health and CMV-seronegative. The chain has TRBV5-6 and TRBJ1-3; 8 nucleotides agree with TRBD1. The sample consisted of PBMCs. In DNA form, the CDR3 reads TGTGCCAGCAGCTCGGAAGGACAGGGAGGTCGCACCATATATTTT. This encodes CASSSEGQGGRTIYF.